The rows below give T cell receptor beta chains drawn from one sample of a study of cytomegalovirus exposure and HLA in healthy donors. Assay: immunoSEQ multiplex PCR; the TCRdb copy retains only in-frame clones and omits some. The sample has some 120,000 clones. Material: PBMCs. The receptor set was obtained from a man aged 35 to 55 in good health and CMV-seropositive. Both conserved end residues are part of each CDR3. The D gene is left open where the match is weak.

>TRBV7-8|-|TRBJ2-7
CASSPETEPYEQYF
TGTGCCAGCAGCCCGGAGACAGAGCCCTACGAGCAGTACTTC
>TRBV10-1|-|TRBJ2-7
CASSRESYGEQYF
TGCGCCAGCAGTAGAGAAAGCTACGGCGAGCAGTACTTC
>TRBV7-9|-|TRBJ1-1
CASSLGAGKTEAFF
TGTGCCAGCAGCTTAGGGGCGGGCAAGACTGAAGCTTTCTTT
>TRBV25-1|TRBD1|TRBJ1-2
CASSGGTGVLGYTF
TGTGCCAGCAGTGGAGGGACAGGGGTCCTTGGCTACACCTTC
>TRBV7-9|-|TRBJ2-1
CASSFSIELAITRYNEQFF
TGTGCCAGCAGCTTTTCCATTGAACTAGCTATAACGAGGTACAATGAGCAGTTCTTC
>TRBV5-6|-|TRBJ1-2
CASSPDSYGYTF
TGTGCCAGCAGCCCGGACAGCTATGGCTACACCTTC
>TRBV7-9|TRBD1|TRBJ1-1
CASSSPTGEVTEAFF
TGTGCCAGCAGCTCTCCGACAGGGGAGGTCACTGAAGCTTTCTTT
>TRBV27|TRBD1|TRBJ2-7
CASSSWTGASYEQYF
TGTGCCAGCAGTTCTTGGACAGGGGCCTCCTACGAGCAGTACTTC
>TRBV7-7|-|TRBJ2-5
CASSLGSSRPETQYF
TGTGCTAGCAGCTTAGGGTCTAGCCGCCCAGAGACCCAGTACTTC
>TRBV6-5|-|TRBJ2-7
CASSYASSSDEQYF
TGTGCCAGCAGTTACGCATCGTCTAGCGACGAGCAGTACTTC
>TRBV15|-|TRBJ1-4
CATSRDLPGVGEKLFF
TGTGCCACCAGCAGAGATCTCCCAGGGGTGGGGGAAAAACTGTTTTTT
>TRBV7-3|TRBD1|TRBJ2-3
CASSLTGTGFTDTQYF
TGTGCCAGCAGCCTCACCGGGACAGGGTTCACAGATACGCAGTATTTT
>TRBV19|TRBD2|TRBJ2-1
CASSQLAGGGDEQFF
TGTGCCAGTAGCCAACTAGCGGGAGGGGGCGATGAGCAGTTCTTC